The 5 T cell receptor beta chains in this list originate from one sample, sequenced in a study of blood T cell repertoires in COVID-19. Method: immunoSEQ multiplex PCR; TCRdb's copy keeps in-frame clones and lacks some. There are roughly 71,000 clones in the sample; 70% to 90% occur only once, and roughly 25% lies in the top ten. Sequences were obtained from peripheral blood. The source is a man aged 50 to 60 with acute or convalescent COVID-19.

The V gene is TRBV7-8, the J gene TRBJ2-7, with 7 bases fitting TRBD1. J gave up 0 bases and V 5 bases, and 7 bases lay outside the gene matches. This CDR3 has 15 residues. Germline CDR1 is SGHVS and CDR2 is FQNEAQ. CDR3 region: CASSLEGQSSYEQYF. CDR3 bases: TGTGCCAGCAGCCTCGAGGGACAGAGCTCCTACGAGCAGTACTTC.

The V call is TRBV5-5, the J call TRBJ2-7; D may be TRBD2 (6 bases). There are 13 residues in the CDR3. Trimming removed 6 bases from V and 5 bases from J, with 15 bases in between. CDR1 SGHKS and CDR2 YYEKEE come from the germline V gene (reference sequence). The CDR3, as DNA: TGTGCCAGCAACCGGGGGTTTGACGACGAGCAGTACTTC. This translates into CASNRGFDDEQYF.

V is TRBV12-5 and J is TRBJ2-6; D uncertain. The CDR3 consists of 15 residues. Germline assignment: CDR1 LGHNT and CDR2 FRNRAP. V was clipped by 6 bases and J by 5 bases, with 14 bases between them. This CDR3 is CASGGGVDWANVLTF. The CDR3 DNA reads as TGTGCTAGTGGCGGCGGTGTAGACTGGGCCAACGTCCTGACTTTC.

J is TRBJ1-2 and V is TRBV19, with TRBD1 as a possible D gene (5 bases). Germline-derived CDR1 and CDR2 are LNHDA and SQIVND (reference sequence). Trimming pared 3 bases from V and 6 bases from J, leaving 14 bases between. CDR3 size: 14 residues. CDR3 sequence (DNA): TGTGCCAGTAGTATGACGGGGGAAGAGGATGGCTACACCTTC. Its protein product is CASSMTGEEDGYTF. The whole variable domain, filled in from reference TRBV19 and TRBJ1-2, reads DGGITQSPKYLFRKEGQNVTLSCEQNLNHDAMYWYRQDPGQGLRLIYYSQIVNDFQKGDIAEGYSVSREKKESFPLTVTSAQKNPTAFYLCASSMTGEEDGYTFGSGTRLTVV.

This chain connects TRBV7-9 to TRBJ1-4, with 7 positions matching TRBD1. Looked up from germline, CDR1 is SEHNR and CDR2 is FQNEAQ (reference sequence). This CDR3 has 16 amino acids. V lost 4 bases to trimming and J lost 0 bases; unmatched junction nucleotides: 5. CDR3 sequence reads: CASSSGQLSTNEKLFF. DNA for the CDR3: TGTGCCAGCAGCTCGGGACAGCTATCAACTAATGAAAAACTGTTTTTT. Full variable domain (remainder filled in from reference TRBV7-9 and TRBJ1-4): DTGVSQNPRHKITKRGQNVTFRCDPISEHNRLYWYRQTLGQGPEFLTYFQNEAQLEKSRLLSDRFSAERPKGSFSTLEIQRTEQGDSAMYLCASSSGQLSTNEKLFFGSGTQLSVL.